Sequencing of this TCR beta chain was carried out in a study of cytomegalovirus exposure and HLA in healthy donors. The study, taken as a whole, reports: It was assumed in the presence/absence analyses that sequencing depth was roughly uniform across donors.

The PCR used 60 Vbeta and 13 Jbeta primers. The method was immunoSEQ multiplex PCR; TCRdb's version includes in-frame clones alone and lacks a portion of them. Recorded for this sample: 120,000 to 150,000 clones. This CDR3 contains 12 residues. CDR1 is SGHTA and CDR2 is FQGNSA in the germline V gene. The V gene lost 5 bases and the J gene lost 10 bases, with 14 bases spanning the gap. A remark on this clone: Its antigen is undetermined.

The origin of this receptor is a woman between 18 and 30 years old in good health and CMV-seronegative. The sample consisted of PBMCs. The chain links TRBV7-2 to TRBJ1-1; D is ambiguous. The DNA of the CDR3 is TGTGCCAGCAGCCCTCCGGAGAGAGGAGCTTTCTTT. As protein: CASSPPERGAFF.